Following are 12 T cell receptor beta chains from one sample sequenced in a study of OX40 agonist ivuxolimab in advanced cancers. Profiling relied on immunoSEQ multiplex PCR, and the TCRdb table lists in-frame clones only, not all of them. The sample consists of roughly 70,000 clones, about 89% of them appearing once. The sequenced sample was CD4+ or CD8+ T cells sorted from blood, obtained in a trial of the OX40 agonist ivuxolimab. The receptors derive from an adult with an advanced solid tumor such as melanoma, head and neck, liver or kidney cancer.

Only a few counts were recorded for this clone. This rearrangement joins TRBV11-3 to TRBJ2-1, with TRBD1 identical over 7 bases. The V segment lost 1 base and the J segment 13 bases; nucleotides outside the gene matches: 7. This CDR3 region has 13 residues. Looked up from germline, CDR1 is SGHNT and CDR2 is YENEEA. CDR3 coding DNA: TGTGCCAGCAGCTTAGTTCAAGGGACAGATCAGTTCTTC. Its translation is CASSLVQGTDQFF.

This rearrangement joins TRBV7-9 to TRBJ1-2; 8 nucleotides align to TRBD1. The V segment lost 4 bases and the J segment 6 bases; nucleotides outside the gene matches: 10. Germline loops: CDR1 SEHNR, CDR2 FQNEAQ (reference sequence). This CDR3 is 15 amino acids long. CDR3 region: CASSSAPGGDNGYTF. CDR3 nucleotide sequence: TGTGCCAGCAGCTCGGCTCCAGGGGGCGATAATGGCTACACCTTC. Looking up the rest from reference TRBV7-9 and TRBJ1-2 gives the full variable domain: DTGVSQNPRHKITKRGQNVTFRCDPISEHNRLYWYRQTLGQGPEFLTYFQNEAQLEKSRLLSDRFSAERPKGSFSTLEIQRTEQGDSAMYLCASSSAPGGDNGYTFGSGTRLTVV.

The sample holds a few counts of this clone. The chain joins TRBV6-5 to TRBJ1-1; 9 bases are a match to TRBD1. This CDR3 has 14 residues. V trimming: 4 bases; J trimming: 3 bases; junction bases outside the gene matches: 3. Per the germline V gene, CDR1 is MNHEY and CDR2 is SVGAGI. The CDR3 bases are TGTGCCAGCAGTTGGGGACAGGGTCACACTGAAGCTTTCTTT. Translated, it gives CASSWGQGHTEAFF.

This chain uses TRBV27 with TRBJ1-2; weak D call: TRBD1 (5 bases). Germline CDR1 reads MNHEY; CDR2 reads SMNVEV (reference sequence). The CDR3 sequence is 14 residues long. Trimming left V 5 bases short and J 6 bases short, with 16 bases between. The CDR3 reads CASSLLGQGHGYTF. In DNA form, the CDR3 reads TGTGCCAGCAGTCTCCTGGGTCAGGGCCATGGCTACACCTTC.

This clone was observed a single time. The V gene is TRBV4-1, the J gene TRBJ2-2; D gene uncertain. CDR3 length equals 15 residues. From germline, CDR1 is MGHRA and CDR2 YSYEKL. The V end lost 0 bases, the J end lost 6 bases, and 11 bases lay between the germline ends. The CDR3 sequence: CASSQDLLGAGELFF. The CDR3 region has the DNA TGCGCCAGCAGCCAAGATCTTTTAGGAGCCGGGGAGCTGTTTTTT.

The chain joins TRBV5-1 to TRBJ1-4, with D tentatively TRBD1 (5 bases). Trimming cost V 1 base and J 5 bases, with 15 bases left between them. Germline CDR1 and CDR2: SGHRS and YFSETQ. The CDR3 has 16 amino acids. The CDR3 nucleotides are TGCGCCAGCAGCTTGAGGTCTGGGGGACGGAATGAAAAACTGTTTTTT. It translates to CASSLRSGGRNEKLFF.

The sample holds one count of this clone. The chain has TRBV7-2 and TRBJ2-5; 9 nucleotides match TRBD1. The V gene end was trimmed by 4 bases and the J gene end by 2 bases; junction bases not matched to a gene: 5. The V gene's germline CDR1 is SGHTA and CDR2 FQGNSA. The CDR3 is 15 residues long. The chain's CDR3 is CASSSSGTGQETQYF. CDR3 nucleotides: TGTGCCAGCAGCTCCTCCGGGACAGGGCAAGAGACCCAGTACTTC.

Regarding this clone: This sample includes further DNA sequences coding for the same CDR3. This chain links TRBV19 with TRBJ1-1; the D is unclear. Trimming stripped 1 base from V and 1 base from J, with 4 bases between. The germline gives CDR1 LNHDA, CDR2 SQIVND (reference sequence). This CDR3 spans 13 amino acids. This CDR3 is CASSIGGNTEAFF. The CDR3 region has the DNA TGTGCCAGTAGTATAGGCGGGAACACTGAAGCTTTCTTT.

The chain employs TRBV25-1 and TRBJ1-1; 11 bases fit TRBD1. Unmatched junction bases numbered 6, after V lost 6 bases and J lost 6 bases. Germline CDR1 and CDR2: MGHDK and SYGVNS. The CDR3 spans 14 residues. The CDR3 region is CASSGQGALAEAFF. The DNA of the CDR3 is TGTGCCAGCAGCGGACAGGGGGCGCTTGCTGAAGCTTTCTTT.

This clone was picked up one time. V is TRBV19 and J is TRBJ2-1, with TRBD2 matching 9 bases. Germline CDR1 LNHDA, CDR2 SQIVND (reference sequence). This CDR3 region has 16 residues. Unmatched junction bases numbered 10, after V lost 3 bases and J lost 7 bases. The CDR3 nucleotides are TGTGCCAGTAGTATGATGACTAGCGGTAGAGGGAATGAGCAGTTCTTC. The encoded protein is CASSMMTSGRGNEQFF.

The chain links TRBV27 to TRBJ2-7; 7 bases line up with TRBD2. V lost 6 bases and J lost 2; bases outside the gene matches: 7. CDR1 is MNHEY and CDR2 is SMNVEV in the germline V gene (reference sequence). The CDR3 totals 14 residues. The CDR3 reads CASSNTGTTYEQYF. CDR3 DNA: TGTGCCAGCAGCAATACCGGGACTACCTACGAGCAGTACTTC.

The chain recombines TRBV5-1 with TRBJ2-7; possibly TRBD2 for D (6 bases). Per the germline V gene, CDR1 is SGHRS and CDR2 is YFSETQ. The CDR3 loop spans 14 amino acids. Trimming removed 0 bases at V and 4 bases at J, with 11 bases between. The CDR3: CASSLAGEGYEQYF. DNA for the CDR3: TGCGCCAGCAGCTTGGCGGGAGAGGGTTACGAGCAGTACTTC.